This T cell receptor beta chain originates from a study of early T cells in non-severe SARS-CoV-2 infection. This clonotype was counted between two and nine times. Individual cDNA molecules were tagged with unique molecular identifiers. MiXCR, applied by TCRdb to the 5' RACE reads, yields one record per CDR3 protein. The sample shows roughly 100,000 distinct CDR3 sequences, about 13% of them seen only once. The sequencing sample was made of whole blood. The receptor was isolated from an adult who was a healthcare worker with PCR-confirmed SARS-CoV-2 infection or an uninfected control (not recorded which).

Here the CDR3 DNA reads TGCAGTGCCCTCGGCAGGGGGCAGGGTTCACCCCTCCACTTT. The encoded protein is CSALGRGQGSPLHF. The rearrangement joins TRBV20-1 to TRBJ1-6, with 8 bases matching TRBD1. After removal of 6 bases from V and 9 bases from J, the junction contained 10 bases not matched to a gene. CDR3 length equals 14 residues. Looked up from germline, CDR1 is DFQATT and CDR2 is SNEGSKA (reference sequence).